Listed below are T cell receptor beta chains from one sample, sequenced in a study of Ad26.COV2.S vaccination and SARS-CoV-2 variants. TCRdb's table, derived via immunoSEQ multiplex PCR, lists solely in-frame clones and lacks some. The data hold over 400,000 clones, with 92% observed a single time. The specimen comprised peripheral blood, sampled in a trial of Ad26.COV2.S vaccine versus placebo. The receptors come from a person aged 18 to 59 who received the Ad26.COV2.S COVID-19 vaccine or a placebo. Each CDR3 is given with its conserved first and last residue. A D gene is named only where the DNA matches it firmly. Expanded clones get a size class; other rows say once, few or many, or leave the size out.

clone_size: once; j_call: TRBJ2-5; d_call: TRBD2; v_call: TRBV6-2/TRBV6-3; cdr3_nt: TGTGCCAGCAGTCGACTAGCGGGTAACCAAGAGACCCAGTACTTC; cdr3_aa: CASSRLAGNQETQYF
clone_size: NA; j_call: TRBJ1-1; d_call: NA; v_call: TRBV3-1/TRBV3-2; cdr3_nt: TGTGCCAGCAGCCAAGACGGAAGGGAGGCAGCTTTCTTT; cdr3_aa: CASSQDGREAAFF
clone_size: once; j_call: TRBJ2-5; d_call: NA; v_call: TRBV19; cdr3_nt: TGTGCCAGTAGTGCCCGAGGAGAGACCCAGTACTTC; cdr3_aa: CASSARGETQYF
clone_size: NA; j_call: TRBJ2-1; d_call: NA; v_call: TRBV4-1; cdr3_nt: TGCGCCAGCAGCCAAGCTCAGTACAATGAGCAGTTCTTC; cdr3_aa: CASSQAQYNEQFF
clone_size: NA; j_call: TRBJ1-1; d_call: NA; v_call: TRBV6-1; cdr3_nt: TGTGCCAGCAGTGATTCCGAGAACACTGAAGCTTTCTTT; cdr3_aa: CASSDSENTEAFF
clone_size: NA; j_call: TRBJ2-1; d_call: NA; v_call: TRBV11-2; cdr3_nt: TGTGCCAGCAGCTTTCTTAGGAGCTCCTACAATGAGCAGTTCTTC; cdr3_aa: CASSFLRSSYNEQFF
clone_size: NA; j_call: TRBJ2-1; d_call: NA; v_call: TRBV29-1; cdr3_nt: TGCAGCACGGAGGGGGTCCATGAGCAGTTCTTC; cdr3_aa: CSTEGVHEQFF
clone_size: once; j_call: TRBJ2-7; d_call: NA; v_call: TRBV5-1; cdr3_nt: TGCGCCAGCAGCTTGGTGTCCCTCACCTCCTACGAGCAGTACTTC; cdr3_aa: CASSLVSLTSYEQYF
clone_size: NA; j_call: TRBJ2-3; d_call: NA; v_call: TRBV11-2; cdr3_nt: TGTGCCAGCAGTCCTCGGGACACTCACGGTCCAGATACGCAGTATTTT; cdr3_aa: CASSPRDTHGPDTQYF
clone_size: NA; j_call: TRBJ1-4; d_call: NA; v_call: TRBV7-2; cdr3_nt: TGTGCCAGCAGCTTTGATTCAACTAATGAAAAACTGTTTTTT; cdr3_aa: CASSFDSTNEKLFF
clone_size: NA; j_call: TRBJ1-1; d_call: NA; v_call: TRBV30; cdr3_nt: TGTGCCTGGAGTGGCACTGAAGCTTTCTTT; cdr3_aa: CAWSGTEAFF
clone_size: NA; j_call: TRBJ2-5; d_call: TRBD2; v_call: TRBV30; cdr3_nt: TGTGCCTGGACACTAGCGGGGAATCAAGAGACCCAGTACTTC; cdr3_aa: CAWTLAGNQETQYF
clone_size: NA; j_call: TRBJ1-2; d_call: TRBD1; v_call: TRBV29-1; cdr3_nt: TGCAGCGTTGGATTTGGCCAGGGGGCCGGCTACACCTTC; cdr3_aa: CSVGFGQGAGYTF
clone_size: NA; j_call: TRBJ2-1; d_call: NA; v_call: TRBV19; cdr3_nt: TGTGCCAGTAGTATAGGTGGGGGCGGTGAACAGTTCTTC; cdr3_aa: CASSIGGGGEQFF
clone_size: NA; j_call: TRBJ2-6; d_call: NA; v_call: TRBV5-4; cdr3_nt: TGTGCCAGCAGCCCGGGACGCTGGGGTCGGGCCTCTGGGGCCAACGTCCTGACTTTC; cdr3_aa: CASSPGRWGRASGANVLTF
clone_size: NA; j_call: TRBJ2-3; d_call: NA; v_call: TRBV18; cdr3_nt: TGTGCCAGCTCAGGACCACAGCACACAGATACGCAGTATTTT; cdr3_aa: CASSGPQHTDTQYF
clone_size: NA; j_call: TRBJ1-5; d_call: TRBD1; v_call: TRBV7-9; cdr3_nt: TGTGCCAGCAGCTTAGCTCACCACAGGGGCGGCAATCAGCCCCAGCATTTT; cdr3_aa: CASSLAHHRGGNQPQHF
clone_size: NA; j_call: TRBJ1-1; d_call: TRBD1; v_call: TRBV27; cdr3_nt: TGTGCCAGCATCAAAACCGGGACAGGGGCGCCGAACACTGAAGCTTTCTTT; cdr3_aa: CASIKTGTGAPNTEAFF
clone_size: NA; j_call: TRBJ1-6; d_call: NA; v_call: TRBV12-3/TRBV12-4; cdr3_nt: TGTGCCAGCAGTTTTAGGAATTCACCCCTCCACTTT; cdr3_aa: CASSFRNSPLHF
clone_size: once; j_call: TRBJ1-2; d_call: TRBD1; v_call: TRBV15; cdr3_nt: TGTGCCACCAGCAGAGCCCTGGGACAGGACTATGGCTACACCTTC; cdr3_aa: CATSRALGQDYGYTF
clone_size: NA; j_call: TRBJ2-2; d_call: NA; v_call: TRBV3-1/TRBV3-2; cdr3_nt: TGTGCCAGCAGCCAAGGGTCCGGGGAGCTGTTTTTT; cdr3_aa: CASSQGSGELFF
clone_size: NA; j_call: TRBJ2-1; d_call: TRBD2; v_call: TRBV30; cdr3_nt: TGTGCCTGGATAGGTTCTAGCGGGGGGGCCTACTCCTACAATGAGCAGTTCTTC; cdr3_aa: CAWIGSSGGAYSYNEQFF
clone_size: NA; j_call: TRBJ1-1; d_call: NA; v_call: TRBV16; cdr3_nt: TGTGCCAGCAGCCACCTTCATGAAGCTTTCTTT; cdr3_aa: CASSHLHEAFF